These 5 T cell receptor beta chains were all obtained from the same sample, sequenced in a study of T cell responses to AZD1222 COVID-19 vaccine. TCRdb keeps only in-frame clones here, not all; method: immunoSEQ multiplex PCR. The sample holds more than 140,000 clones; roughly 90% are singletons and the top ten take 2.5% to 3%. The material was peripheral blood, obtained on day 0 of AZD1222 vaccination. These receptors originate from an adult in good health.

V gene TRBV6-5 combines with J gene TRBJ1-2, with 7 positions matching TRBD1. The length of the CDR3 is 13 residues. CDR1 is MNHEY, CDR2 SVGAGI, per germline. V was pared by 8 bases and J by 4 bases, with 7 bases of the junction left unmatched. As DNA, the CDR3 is TGTGCCAGCGGGAACAGGGGTAGCTATGGCTACACCTTC. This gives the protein CASGNRGSYGYTF.

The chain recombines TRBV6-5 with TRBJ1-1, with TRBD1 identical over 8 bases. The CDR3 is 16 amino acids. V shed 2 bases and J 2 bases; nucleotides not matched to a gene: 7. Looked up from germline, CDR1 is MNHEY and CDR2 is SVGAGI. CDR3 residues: CASSYEGTGRNTEAFF. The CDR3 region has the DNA TGTGCCAGCAGTTACGAAGGGACAGGAAGAAACACTGAAGCTTTCTTT.

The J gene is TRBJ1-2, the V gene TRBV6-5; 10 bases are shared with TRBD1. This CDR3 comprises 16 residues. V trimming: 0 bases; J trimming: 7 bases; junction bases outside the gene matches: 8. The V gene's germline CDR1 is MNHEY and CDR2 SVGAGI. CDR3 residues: CASSYSPWTGGSGYTF. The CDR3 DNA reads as TGTGCCAGCAGTTACTCGCCTTGGACAGGGGGTAGTGGCTACACCTTC.

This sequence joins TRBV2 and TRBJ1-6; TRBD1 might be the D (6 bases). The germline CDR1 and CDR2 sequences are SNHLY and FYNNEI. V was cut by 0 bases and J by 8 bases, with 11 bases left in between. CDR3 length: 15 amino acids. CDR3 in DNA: TGTGCCAGCAGTGAAGCTGGGACACGGGATTCACCCCTCCACTTT. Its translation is CASSEAGTRDSPLHF.

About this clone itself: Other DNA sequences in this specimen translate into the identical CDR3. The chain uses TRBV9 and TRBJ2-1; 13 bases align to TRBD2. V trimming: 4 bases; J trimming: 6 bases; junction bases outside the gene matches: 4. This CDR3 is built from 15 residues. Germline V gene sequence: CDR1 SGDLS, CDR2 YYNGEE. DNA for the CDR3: TGTGCCAGCAGCCCTTGGACTAGCGGGAGCAATGAGCAGTTCTTC. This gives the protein CASSPWTSGSNEQFF.